The rows below give T cell receptor beta chains drawn from one sample of a study of T cell responses to AZD1222 COVID-19 vaccine. Sequenced by immunoSEQ multiplex PCR; TCRdb stores in-frame clones only, minus some. The profile covers about 170,000 clones, with approximately 92% appearing a single time and around 2.6% taken by the ten largest. The specimen was peripheral blood, collected on day 0 of AZD1222 vaccination. Every receptor here comes from an adult in good health. CDR3s include the opening cysteine and the closing phenylalanine or tryptophan. D genes are given only for firm matches. Some rows mark clone size as missing; the rest say once, few, many or name a class of expanded clone.

v_call	j_call	d_call	clone_size	cdr3_nt	cdr3_aa
TRBV19	TRBJ2-7	-	-	TGTGCCAGTAGTATCGGCTTCTACGAGCAGTACTTC	CASSIGFYEQYF
TRBV12-2	TRBJ1-2	-	-	TGTGCAAGTCGCCGCGCGGATCGGGGGCCCAACTATGGCTACACCTTC	CASRRADRGPNYGYTF
TRBV3-1/TRBV3-2	TRBJ1-1	TRBD1	-	TGTGCCAGCAGCCTCCGGGACAGAAACACTGAAGCTTTCTTT	CASSLRDRNTEAFF
TRBV5-4	TRBJ1-2	-	-	TGTGCCAGCAGTCTTGGGACGTCCTATGGCTACACCTTC	CASSLGTSYGYTF
TRBV20-1	TRBJ1-1	-	-	TGCAGTGCTAGTGACTTCAGGAACACTGAAGCTTTCTTT	CSASDFRNTEAFF
TRBV2	TRBJ2-3	-	-	TGTGCCAGCAGTGAAGTGCGGGATGGAGATACGCAGTATTTT	CASSEVRDGDTQYF
TRBV10-2	TRBJ2-5	TRBD2	-	TGCGCCAGCAGTGAGTCGACTCGGGGACTAGCGGGCCCCCAAGAGACCCAGTACTTC	CASSESTRGLAGPQETQYF
TRBV27	TRBJ1-2	-	-	TGTGCCAGCACCCCCGTCCCAGAGGGCAGCTATGGCTACACCTTC	CASTPVPEGSYGYTF
TRBV9	TRBJ1-6	-	-	TGTGCCAGCAGCGTAAACACAGATAGTTCACCCCTCCACTTT	CASSVNTDSSPLHF
TRBV25-1	TRBJ2-5	-	-	TGTGCCAGCTCCCGCCGAATTCAAGAGACCCAGTACTTC	CASSRRIQETQYF
TRBV5-1	TRBJ2-1	-	-	TGCGCCAGCAGCCGCAGCTCCTACAATGAGCAGTTCTTC	CASSRSSYNEQFF
TRBV6-1	TRBJ1-1	-	-	TGTGCCAGCAGTGAAGCGTGGCAGGCGACTGAAGCTTTCTTT	CASSEAWQATEAFF
TRBV2	TRBJ1-5	-	-	TGTGCCAGCAGGATTGACAGGAGCAATCAGCCCCAGCATTTT	CASRIDRSNQPQHF
TRBV3-1/TRBV3-2	TRBJ1-4	-	-	TGTGCCAGCAGCCTCCCGACAAGAGAAAAACTGTTTTTT	CASSLPTREKLFF
TRBV30	TRBJ1-4	-	-	TGTGCCTGGAGTAGGGGGATAGGGGCTAATGAAAAACTGTTTTTT	CAWSRGIGANEKLFF
TRBV29-1	TRBJ2-1	-	once	TGCAGCGTTGTTCGGTACAATGAGCAGTTCTTC	CSVVRYNEQFF
TRBV5-1	TRBJ2-3	-	once	TGCGCCAGCAGCTTGGGGACTGGGCAATTCACAGATACGCAGTATTTT	CASSLGTGQFTDTQYF
TRBV4-1	TRBJ2-1	TRBD2	-	TGCGCCAGCAGCCAAGCAAGCGGGAGGGCCTTGAATGAGCAGTTCTTC	CASSQASGRALNEQFF
TRBV20-1	TRBJ2-1	TRBD2	-	TGCAGTGCTAGTGGTCTAGCGGGAGTAGAGGGATCCTACAATGAGCAGTTCTTC	CSASGLAGVEGSYNEQFF
TRBV28	TRBJ1-5	-	-	TGTGCCAGCAGCTCCTCTCCCCGAGGTCAGCCCCAGCATTTT	CASSSSPRGQPQHF
TRBV6-5	TRBJ2-2	-	-	TGTGCCAGCAGCTTCTCGCGCCCCGGGGAGCTGTTTTTT	CASSFSRPGELFF
TRBV6-5	TRBJ1-1	-	-	TGTGCCAGCAGTTATGGGGGAAAGGCTTTCTTT	CASSYGGKAFF
TRBV6-5	TRBJ2-7	TRBD1	-	TGTGCCAGCAGAGTGGACAGGGGGAACTACGAGCAGTACTTC	CASRVDRGNYEQYF
TRBV3-1/TRBV3-2	TRBJ2-1	TRBD2	-	TGTGCCAGCAGCCAACAGGGACTAGCCCCCTACAATGAGCAGTTCTTC	CASSQQGLAPYNEQFF
TRBV5-4	TRBJ1-2	TRBD1	-	TGTGCCAGCAGATTAACAGGGGGCTATAGTGGCTACACCTTC	CASRLTGGYSGYTF
TRBV6-5	TRBJ2-1	-	-	TGTGCCAGCAGTAATTATGAGCAGTTCTTC	CASSNYEQFF
TRBV7-6	TRBJ2-7	-	-	TGTGCCAGCAGCACGGGACCGGGTGGCGAGCAGTACTTC	CASSTGPGGEQYF
TRBV5-1	TRBJ2-3	-	-	TGCGCCAGCAGCTTGTTCGCTAGTCTCACAGATACGCAGTATTTT	CASSLFASLTDTQYF
TRBV27	TRBJ1-1	-	-	TGTGCCAGCAGTTTAGAGGGGGGGACCCTGAACACTGAAGCTTTCTTT	CASSLEGGTLNTEAFF
TRBV10-3	TRBJ2-2	TRBD2	-	TGTGCCATCAGTGAGTCGAGCAAGCGGGGATCCGGGGAGCTGTTTTTT	CAISESSKRGSGELFF
TRBV5-5	TRBJ1-1	TRBD1	once	TGTGCCAGCAGCTCCGGACAGGGGGATGAAGCTTTCTTT	CASSSGQGDEAFF
TRBV27	TRBJ2-4	TRBD2	once	TGTGCCAGCAGTTCGACTAGCGGGCTGGACATTCAGTACTTC	CASSSTSGLDIQYF
TRBV19	TRBJ1-1	-	-	TGTGCCAGTCGATGGGGGGAAGGGAACACTGAAGCTTTCTTT	CASRWGEGNTEAFF
TRBV2	TRBJ1-1	-	-	TGTGCCAGCCCCGAGGGGGGGCGGACTGAAGCTTTCTTT	CASPEGGRTEAFF
TRBV10-3	TRBJ2-7	-	once	TGTGCCATCAATGGTGGCGGCAGCTCCTACGAGCAGTACTTC	CAINGGGSSYEQYF
TRBV2	TRBJ2-7	TRBD1	-	TGTGCCAGCAAAGGGGCGGACAGGGGCTACGAGCAGTACTTC	CASKGADRGYEQYF
TRBV7-8	TRBJ1-1	-	-	TGTGCCAGCAGCTTAGCGGTCAGCGGGAACACTGAAGCTTTCTTT	CASSLAVSGNTEAFF
TRBV7-6	TRBJ2-7	-	-	TGTGCCAGCAGCGCCCCAGGGTTAGCTTACGAGCAGTACTTC	CASSAPGLAYEQYF
TRBV7-9	TRBJ2-7	TRBD1	-	TGTGCCAGCAGCACGGGACAGGGGACCTACGAGCAGTACTTC	CASSTGQGTYEQYF
TRBV12-3/TRBV12-4	TRBJ1-1	-	-	TGTGCCAGCAGTTTCGCGGTGAACACTGAAGCTTTCTTT	CASSFAVNTEAFF
TRBV7-9	TRBJ2-7	-	-	TGTGCCAGCAGCCTAACAGGGGGCGCAAGCGGGAGCAACGAGCAGTACTTC	CASSLTGGASGSNEQYF
TRBV25-1	TRBJ2-7	TRBD2	-	TGTGCCAGCAGTGAAACTAGCGGGGCCTTCGGGCAGTACTTC	CASSETSGAFGQYF
TRBV30	TRBJ2-2	-	-	TGTGCCCTACGAGAAACAAACACCGGGGAGCTGTTTTTT	CALRETNTGELFF
TRBV28	TRBJ1-6	-	-	TGTGCCAGCAGTTCCTCTAGCGGGGTAAGGGATGATTCACCCCTCCACTTT	CASSSSSGVRDDSPLHF
TRBV27	TRBJ1-2	-	-	TGTGCCAGCAGACCAACAGGGAACTATGGCTACACCTTC	CASRPTGNYGYTF
TRBV6-5	TRBJ2-7	-	once	TGTGCCAGCAGTTACGCGGGGGCGGGAGAGCAGTACTTC	CASSYAGAGEQYF
TRBV3-1/TRBV3-2	TRBJ2-2	-	-	TGTGCCAGCAGCCAAGCAAGGGGCCCCAACACCGGGGAGCTGTTTTTT	CASSQARGPNTGELFF
TRBV4-1	TRBJ2-2	-	few	TGCGCCAGCAGCCAATCTGGACTCACCGGGGAGCTGTTTTTT	CASSQSGLTGELFF
TRBV5-1	TRBJ2-2	-	-	TGCGCCAGCAGCCCCGACTCATCCTTGGGGAACACCGGGGAGCTGTTTTTT	CASSPDSSLGNTGELFF
TRBV3-1/TRBV3-2	TRBJ2-2	-	-	TGTGCCAGCAGCCTCTCTTTCGGGGGGCGCAACACCGGGGAGCTGTTTTTT	CASSLSFGGRNTGELFF
TRBV20-1	TRBJ1-5	-	-	TGCAGTGCTAGTGAGAGGCTTGGGCAGCCCCAGCATTTT	CSASERLGQPQHF
TRBV28	TRBJ1-4	TRBD1	-	TGTGCCAGCAGTCCGACAGGGGGTATTGAAAAACTGTTTTTT	CASSPTGGIEKLFF